The rows below give T cell receptor beta chains drawn from one sample of a study of cytomegalovirus exposure and HLA in healthy donors. TCRdb keeps only in-frame clones here, not all; method: immunoSEQ multiplex PCR. The repertoire includes around 100,000 clones, roughly 68% of them detected once, and roughly 0.92% sits in the top ten. Sequencing was carried out using PBMCs. The receptors originated from a woman aged 30 to 39 in good health and CMV-seronegative. Each CDR3 is given with its conserved first and last residue. The D gene is left open where the match is weak. Clone size is given for some rows only: seen once, a few or many times, or a class if the clone is expanded.

j_call d_call v_call clone_size cdr3_aa cdr3_nt
TRBJ1-5 - TRBV2 - CASSEDVSQPQHF TGTGCCAGCAGTGAAGACGTGAGTCAGCCCCAGCATTTT
TRBJ2-1 TRBD2 TRBV29-1 - CSLTPGLAGGYEQFF TGCAGCCTGACCCCCGGACTAGCGGGGGGCTATGAGCAGTTCTTC
TRBJ1-1 - TRBV11-2 few CASSLAGRSIRTEAFF TGTGCCAGCAGCTTAGCAGGCCGCTCGATAAGGACTGAAGCTTTCTTT
TRBJ2-1 TRBD2 TRBV2 - CASRPSGRGSEQFF TGTGCCAGCAGACCTAGCGGGAGGGGCAGTGAGCAGTTCTTC
TRBJ1-5 TRBD1 TRBV29-1 once CSVGAGGPHQPQHF TGCAGCGTTGGTGCAGGGGGCCCACATCAGCCCCAGCATTTT
TRBJ2-7 TRBD2 TRBV7-8 - CASSRVAGGPYEQYF TGTGCCAGCAGCCGAGTAGCGGGAGGGCCATACGAGCAGTACTTC
TRBJ1-3 TRBD1 TRBV11-3 - CASSFGTDSGNTIYF TGTGCCAGCAGCTTCGGGACAGACTCTGGAAACACCATATATTTT
TRBJ2-1 TRBD2 TRBV5-1 once CASSLTTSGASEQFF TGCGCCAGCAGCTTAACGACTAGCGGGGCTTCTGAGCAGTTCTTC
TRBJ1-2 - TRBV29-1 - CSVEDMGCGYTF TGCAGCGTTGAAGATATGGGCTGCGGCTACACCTTC
TRBJ2-1 - TRBV7-7 - CASSLQEGRSEQFF TGTGCCAGCAGCCTACAGGAGGGCCGATCTGAGCAGTTCTTC
TRBJ1-2 TRBD1 TRBV7-2 once CASSSGGTGSSYGYTF TGTGCCAGCAGCTCCGGCGGGACAGGCTCTTCCTATGGCTACACCTTC
TRBJ2-1 TRBD1 TRBV27 - CASSYTGGAGEQFF TGTGCCAGCAGTTATACAGGGGGCGCAGGTGAGCAGTTCTTC
TRBJ1-2 - TRBV9 - CASSGVAGYTF TGTGCCAGCAGCGGCGTCGCTGGCTACACCTTC
TRBJ1-3 - TRBV11-2 - CASSKDSHVSGNTIYF TGTGCCAGCAGCAAGGACAGCCATGTGTCCGGAAACACCATATATTTT
TRBJ1-1 - TRBV6-5 few CASTPGHKNTEAFF TGTGCCAGCACCCCGGGACACAAGAACACTGAAGCTTTCTTT
TRBJ2-1 TRBD2 TRBV29-1 - CSVGKPGLAGGYNEQFF TGCAGCGTTGGAAAACCGGGACTAGCGGGGGGGTACAATGAGCAGTTCTTC
TRBJ2-7 TRBD1 TRBV5-1 few CASSLAQGSSYEQYF TGCGCCAGCAGCTTGGCACAGGGGTCCTCTTACGAGCAGTACTTC
TRBJ1-4 TRBD1 TRBV5-4 - CASSLGGTGASYEKLFF TGTGCCAGCAGCTTGGGGGGGACAGGGGCGAGTTATGAAAAACTGTTTTTT
TRBJ2-1 TRBD1 TRBV27 - CASSLDRGNEQFF TGTGCCAGCAGTTTAGACAGGGGCAATGAGCAGTTCTTC
TRBJ2-7 - TRBV5-1 - CASSFNRESYEQYF TGCGCCAGCAGCTTCAACAGGGAGTCCTACGAGCAGTACTTC
TRBJ2-7 - TRBV5-1 - CASSQGLSSYEQYF TGCGCCAGCAGCCAGGGACTGAGCTCCTACGAGCAGTACTTC
TRBJ2-1 TRBD2 TRBV4-2 - CASSLSGGSFHEQFF TGTGCCAGCAGCCTCAGCGGGGGTAGCTTCCATGAGCAGTTCTTC
TRBJ2-1 TRBD1 TRBV19 - CASSNLGTGQRNEQFF TGTGCCAGTAGTAACCTCGGGACAGGCCAGCGCAATGAGCAGTTCTTC
TRBJ1-2 - TRBV4-1 - CASSQDLVRVGYTF TGCGCCAGCAGCCAAGATCTGGTCAGGGTAGGCTACACCTTC
TRBJ2-5 - TRBV4-3 - CASSQDRRGETQYF TGCGCCAGCAGCCAAGATAGGCGGGGTGAGACCCAGTACTTC
TRBJ2-1 - TRBV27 - CASSLGQVREQFF TGTGCCAGCAGTTTAGGCCAGGTCAGGGAGCAGTTCTTC
TRBJ1-2 - TRBV4-2 - CASSQESDKNYGYTF TGTGCCAGCAGCCAGGAGTCGGACAAGAACTATGGCTACACCTTC
TRBJ2-5 TRBD1 TRBV4-1 - CASSWTGEETQYF TGCGCCAGCAGCTGGACAGGGGAAGAGACCCAGTACTTC